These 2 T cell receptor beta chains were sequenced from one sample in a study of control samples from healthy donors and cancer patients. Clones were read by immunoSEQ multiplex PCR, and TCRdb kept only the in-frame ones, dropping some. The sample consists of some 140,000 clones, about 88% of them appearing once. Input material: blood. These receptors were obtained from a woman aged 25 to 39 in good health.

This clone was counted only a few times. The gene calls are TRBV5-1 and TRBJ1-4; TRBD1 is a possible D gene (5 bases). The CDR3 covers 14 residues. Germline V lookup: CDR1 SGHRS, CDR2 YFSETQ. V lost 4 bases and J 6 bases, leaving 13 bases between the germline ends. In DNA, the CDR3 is TGCGCCAGCAGCCATAGCGGGACGGATGAAAAACTGTTTTTT. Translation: CASSHSGTDEKLFF.

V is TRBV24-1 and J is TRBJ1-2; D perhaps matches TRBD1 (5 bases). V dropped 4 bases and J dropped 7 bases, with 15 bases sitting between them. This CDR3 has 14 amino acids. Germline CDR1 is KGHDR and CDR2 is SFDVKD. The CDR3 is CATSDQTGFGGYTF. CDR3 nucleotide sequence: TGTGCCACCAGTGACCAAACAGGATTCGGTGGCTACACCTTC.